This T cell receptor beta chain is from a study of beta chain features in type 1 diabetes. A few counts support this clone. Expressed TCRB transcripts were sequenced because the entire RNA isolate underwent reverse transcription. TCRdb keeps only in-frame clones here, not all; method: immunoSEQ multiplex PCR. This table holds about 40,000 clones, around 48% found once. The V gene end was trimmed by 0 bases and the J gene end by 2 bases; junction bases not matched to a gene: 7. Germline loops: CDR1 SGHRS, CDR2 YFSETQ. This CDR3 spans 17 amino acids. The receptor was derived from a woman younger than 30 in good health. This chain links TRBV5-1 with TRBJ1-3, with 8 bases identical to TRBD1. Sequencing was performed on central memory CD4+ T cells from blood. The CDR3 region has the DNA TGCGCCAGCAGCTTGGTGACAGGGGATAAGGCTGGAAACACCATATATTTT. This encodes CASSLVTGDKAGNTIYF.